One sample yielded the 14 T cell receptor beta chains listed below, sequenced in a study of CD8 T cells in Susac syndrome. Random hexamers were used to reverse transcribe about 0.45 to 1 ug of RNA. TCRdb reprocessed the immunoSEQ multiplex PCR reads via MiXCR and lists one record per CDR3 protein. This sample has fewer than 90,000 distinct CDR3 sequences; approximately 93% occur once, and the top ten carry 0.45% to 0.55%. The specimen was CD8+ T cells from PBMCs. These receptors came from a human donor with Susac syndrome.

This clonotype has only one observation. CDR3 residues: CASSLVGGADTQYF. CDR3 nucleotide sequence: TGTGCCAGCAGCCTGGTGGGGGGGGCAGATACGCAGTATTTT. The rearrangement joins TRBV3-1 to TRBJ2-3; 7 nucleotides match TRBD2. The junction had 5 bases not matched to a gene; V was cut back by 4 bases and J by 4 bases. The CDR3 loop spans 14 amino acids. CDR1 and CDR2 (germline): LGHDT, YNNKEL (reference sequence).

The rearrangement joins TRBV27 to TRBJ1-2; D possibly corresponds to TRBD1 (6 bases). Germline assignment: CDR1 MNHEY and CDR2 SMNVEV (reference sequence). Deletions cut 3 bases from V and 0 bases from J, with 11 bases between. The CDR3 is made up of 15 amino acids. The CDR3, as DNA: TGTGCCAGCAGTTTGTGGGGGCCTTCTAACTATGGCTACACCTTC. Its translation: CASSLWGPSNYGYTF.

The rearrangement uses TRBV5-1 and TRBJ2-1, with 9 bases aligning to TRBD2. The CDR3 loop spans 18 amino acids. The germline V gene has CDR1 SGHRS and CDR2 YFSETQ. With 0 bases clipped from V and 3 bases from J, the junction kept 10 bases outside the gene matches. CDR3 protein: CASSLGLAVLRGYNEQFF. Here the CDR3 DNA reads TGCGCCAGCAGCTTGGGACTAGCGGTTCTTAGGGGCTACAATGAGCAGTTCTTC.

This sequence joins TRBV5-4 and TRBJ2-3, with a weak D call TRBD2 (6 bases). Deletions cut 7 bases from V and 2 bases from J, with 17 bases between. The CDR3 loop spans 15 amino acids. Germline V gene sequence: CDR1 SGHNT, CDR2 YYREEE (reference sequence). In nucleotides, the CDR3 is TGTGCCAGCGGCATGACTAGTTCGGTCACAGATACGCAGTATTTT. Translation: CASGMTSSVTDTQYF.

The chain has TRBV6-2 or TRBV6-3 and TRBJ2-2, with D possibly being TRBD1 (5 bases). This CDR3 is built from 15 residues. V lost 6 bases to trimming and J lost 1 base, with 12 bases between them. Germline values: CDR1 MNHEY, CDR2 SVGEGT. As DNA, the CDR3 is TGTGCCAGCAGCCCTTGGCAGGGGAACACCGGGGAGCTGTTTTTT. Amino acids: CASSPWQGNTGELFF.

This rearrangement joins TRBV30 to TRBJ2-7; D not certain. This CDR3 has 14 residues. The V and J ends lost 3 bases and 2 bases respectively, with 14 bases between them. Germline V gives CDR1 GTSNPN, CDR2 SVGIG (reference sequence). CDR3 protein: CAWSLDDAAYEQYF. The CDR3 DNA sequence: TGTGCCTGGAGCCTCGATGATGCGGCCTACGAGCAGTACTTC.

This clonotype showed up just once. The chain uses TRBV5-1 and TRBJ1-1; a weak D match, TRBD1 (5 bases). CDR3 length equals 14 residues. Between the trimmed V and J ends, which lost 4 bases and 0 bases, there was a span of 10 bases. Germline V lookup: CDR1 SGHRS, CDR2 YFSETQ. CDR3 sequence (DNA): TGCGCCAGCAGCCGAAGACAGCTGAACACTGAAGCTTTCTTT. Protein: CASSRRQLNTEAFF.

CDR3 sequence reads: CASSVRLAGYQETQYF. The CDR3 region has the DNA TGTGCCAGCAGTGTAAGACTAGCGGGGTACCAAGAGACCCAGTACTTC. The V gene is TRBV28, the J gene TRBJ2-5; the match to TRBD2 covers 11 bases. The CDR3 has 16 residues. Germline trimming cut 5 bases from V and 0 bases from J; bases unmatched to any gene: 5. Looked up from germline, CDR1 is MDHEN and CDR2 is SYDVKM.

The rearrangement uses TRBV15 and TRBJ2-1; 7 nucleotides match TRBD1. This CDR3 is built from 13 residues. CDR1 and CDR2 (germline): LNHNV, YYDKDF (reference sequence). Trimming took 4 bases from V and 8 from J; bases not matched to a gene: 5. CDR3 loop: CATSITGAHEQFF. The CDR3 nucleotides read TGTGCCACCAGCATAACAGGGGCCCATGAGCAGTTCTTC. Drawing the rest from reference TRBV15 and TRBJ2-1, the complete variable domain is DAMVIQNPRYQVTQFGKPVTLSCSQTLNHNVMYWYQQKSSQAPKLLFHYYDKDFNNEADTPDNFQSRRPNTSFCFLDIRSPGLGDTAMYLCATSITGAHEQFFGPGTRLTVL.

This chain connects TRBV20-1 to TRBJ2-7, with D perhaps being TRBD1 or TRBD2 (5 bases each). The V gene lost 4 bases and the J gene lost 0 bases, with 10 bases spanning the gap. Germline loops: CDR1 DFQATT, CDR2 SNEGSKA (reference sequence). The CDR3 runs to 13 residues. The CDR3 region has the DNA TGCAGTGCTAAAGCCGGGACCTCCTACGAGCAGTACTTC. It codes for CSAKAGTSYEQYF.

The rearrangement uses TRBV4-1 and TRBJ1-2, with 8 bases aligning to TRBD1. V gave up 0 bases and J gave up 7 bases; unmatched junction bases: 7. Germline-derived CDR1 and CDR2 are MGHRA and YSYEKL. The CDR3 is 15 residues long. DNA for the CDR3: TGCGCCAGCAGCCAAGATTACAGGGGGTTGATTGGCTACACCTTC. The encoded protein is CASSQDYRGLIGYTF.

The CDR3 reads CASTEDRAFNQPQHF. In nucleotides, the CDR3 is TGTGCCAGCACCGAGGACAGGGCCTTCAATCAGCCCCAGCATTTT. The chain combines TRBV6-6 with TRBJ1-5; 8 nucleotides match TRBD1. CDR1 is MNHNY and CDR2 is SVGAGI in the germline V gene (reference sequence). The junction had 8 bases not matched to a gene; V was cut back by 7 bases and J by 3 bases. This CDR3 is built from 15 residues.

The V call is TRBV5-4, the J call TRBJ2-5, with a weak D call TRBD2 (5 bases). Germline V gene lookup returns CDR1 SGHNT and CDR2 YYREEE (reference sequence). Trimming pared 4 bases from V and 0 bases from J, leaving 10 bases between. The CDR3 length is 14 residues. CDR3 sequence: CASSVSGYQETQYF. CDR3 coding DNA: TGTGCCAGCAGCGTCTCGGGGTACCAAGAGACCCAGTACTTC.

The chain couples TRBV4-1 to TRBJ1-2; TRBD1 matches at 8 bases. This CDR3 has 17 amino acids. From germline, CDR1 is MGHRA and CDR2 YSYEKL. V dropped 0 bases and J dropped 0; count of bases not matched to a gene: 6. The CDR3 DNA follows: TGCGCCAGCAGCCAAGATCCCCCGGACAGGGCTAACTATGGCTACACCTTC. It yields the protein CASSQDPPDRANYGYTF.